This section outlines one T cell receptor beta chain sequence together with its context. Its target is not known. This sample stems from a study of cytomegalovirus exposure and HLA in healthy donors. Primers included in the PCR were 60 Vbeta and 13 Jbeta primers. Clones were sequenced by immunoSEQ multiplex PCR, and TCRdb holds only the in-frame ones, with some missing. The sample records around 230,000 clones, roughly 84% being singletons. CDR3 length: 15 residues. The germline gives CDR1 GTSNPN, CDR2 SVGIG (reference sequence). V was pared by 3 bases and J by 3 bases, with 17 bases between. Study-wide findings and caveats: With high specificity and sensitivity, the classifier reportedly diagnosed cytomegalovirus status.

The clonotype was recovered from a girl aged 2 to 9 in good health and CMV-seronegative. The sequencing input was PBMCs. The chain is built from TRBV30 and TRBJ1-2; tentatively, D is TRBD1 (5 bases). The CDR3: CAWRHLGAPDYGYTF. For the CDR3, the DNA is TGTGCCTGGAGGCACCTAGGGGCTCCGGACTATGGCTACACCTTC.